The 29 T cell receptor beta chains below all came from one sample that was sequenced in a study of shared clonotypes between healthy human individuals (dated by TCRdb to the early 2020s). Libraries were built with the immunoSEQ multiplex PCR assay. TCRdb holds this immuneACCESS table with in-frame rearrangements only. Some clones are missing; in checked studies, unresolved V genes explain under half, and the rest has no known cause. The sample yields millions of clones; approximately 95% were counted once. 0.1% to 0.15% of the sample belongs to the ten largest clones. What was sequenced was naive CD4+ T cells sorted from blood. Reading the label with the study, this specimen's cell subset or site is: CD45RA+ positively selected. These receptors originate from a man in his late teens or twenties in good health.

This clone has just one count. The chain couples TRBV27 to TRBJ2-3; the match to TRBD1 covers 9 bases. The CDR3 extends over 14 amino acids. Germline V gene sequence: CDR1 MNHEY, CDR2 SMNVEV (reference sequence). V lost 3 bases to trimming and J lost 8 bases; unmatched junction nucleotides: 6. CDR3 loop: CASSLWDRVGTQYF. As DNA, the CDR3 is TGTGCCAGCAGTTTGTGGGACAGGGTTGGTACGCAGTATTTT.

This clone occurred once. A read error may explain this, as a much larger clone is one base away. The conserved final phenylalanine or tryptophan is absent from the CDR3, which likely points to a read error. Written as DNA, the CDR3 is TGTGCCAGCTCACCCAAAGGGGGGAGTCAGCCCCAGCATTCT. This gives the protein CASSPKGGSQPQHS. The gene calls are TRBV18 and TRBJ1-5; the D gene is possibly TRBD1 (6 bases). This CDR3 is built from 14 residues. The V and J ends lost 3 bases and 6 bases respectively, with 12 bases between them. Germline CDR1 and CDR2: KGHSH and LQKENI.

A remark on this clone: The sample contains more than one DNA sequence encoding this CDR3. The chain combines TRBV10-3 with TRBJ1-5, with D unresolved. CDR3 size: 12 residues. Trimming shortened V by 8 bases and J by 0 bases, and 5 bases separated the two germline ends. Germline loops: CDR1 ENHRY, CDR2 SYGVKD. This chain's CDR3 is CAIGDSNQPQHF. The CDR3 DNA reads TGTGCCATCGGGGATAGCAATCAGCCCCAGCATTTT.

Of note for this clone: The sample contains more than one DNA sequence encoding this CDR3. The rearrangement links TRBV30 to TRBJ1-2; D remains unclear. V lost 0 bases and J 8 bases, leaving 7 bases between the germline ends. CDR1 GTSNPN and CDR2 SVGIG come from the germline V gene (reference sequence). The CDR3 spans 11 residues. CDR3 in amino acids: CAWSVVGGYTF. CDR3 nucleotide sequence: TGTGCCTGGAGTGTAGTGGGAGGCTACACCTTC.

The J gene is TRBJ2-1, the V gene TRBV11-2, with 9 bases aligning to TRBD2. The CDR3 runs to 15 residues. Germline loops: CDR1 SGHAT, CDR2 FQNNGV. V shed 3 bases and J 6 bases; nucleotides not matched to a gene: 6. The CDR3 sequence is CASSFGLAGFNEQFF. The CDR3, as DNA: TGTGCCAGCAGCTTTGGGCTAGCGGGGTTCAATGAGCAGTTCTTC.

This clone appeared a single time. This chain links TRBV7-3 with TRBJ2-5; 13 bases fit TRBD2. This CDR3 has 15 residues. V trimming: 5 bases; J trimming: 4 bases; junction bases outside the gene matches: 4. The V gene's germline CDR1 is SGHTA and CDR2 FQGTGA. Here the CDR3 reads CASSRLAGGPETQYF. In nucleotides, the CDR3 is TGTGCCAGCAGCAGACTAGCGGGGGGCCCAGAGACCCAGTACTTC.

This sequence joins TRBV29-1 and TRBJ2-1; D possibly corresponds to TRBD2 (6 bases). CDR3 length equals 14 residues. The germline CDR1 and CDR2 sequences are SQVTM and ANQGSEA. V was trimmed by 4 bases and J by 10 bases, leaving 20 bases between them. The CDR3 bases are TGCAGCGTTGTTTTGGGAGGACACCCGTTGGAGCAGTTCTTC. Protein product: CSVVLGGHPLEQFF.

The chain joins TRBV6-1 to TRBJ2-7; perhaps TRBD1 as D (6 bases). The germline gives CDR1 MNHNS, CDR2 SASEGT. The CDR3 is 17 amino acids. Trimming removed 1 base at V and 2 bases at J, with 18 bases between. Written as DNA, the CDR3 is TGTGCCAGCAGTGAAGGGGGGCCGGGGCGGAGACCCTACGAGCAGTACTTC. Its protein is CASSEGGPGRRPYEQYF.

This clone was found once. The chain carries TRBV6-6 and TRBJ1-5; D might be TRBD1 (5 bases). The CDR3 is 15 amino acids. Germline CDR1 MNHNY, CDR2 SVGAGI (reference sequence). Trimming shortened V by 0 bases and J by 11 bases, and 17 bases separated the two germline ends. CDR3 coding DNA: TGTGCCAGCAGTTACTCGGGGACGGCGGCGTTAACCCAGCATTTT. It translates to CASSYSGTAALTQHF.

The gene calls are TRBV5-1 and TRBJ1-5; no clear D. Germline V gene data show CDR1 as SGHRS and CDR2 as YFSETQ. CDR3 length equals 16 residues. V gave up 9 bases and J gave up 1 base, with 20 bases separating them. Written as DNA, the CDR3 is TGCGCCAAGCACCCCCCTGGAGGGCCGAGCAATCAGCCCCAGCATTTT. As protein: CAKHPPGGPSNQPQHF.

CDR3 coding DNA: TGTGCCAGTGCCGGGACCCCGGGACCCCTCCACTTT. It specifies CASAGTPGPLHF. The V call is TRBV30, the J call TRBJ1-6; a possible D gene is TRBD1 (5 bases). The CDR3 totals 12 residues. V shed 8 bases and J shed 12 bases, with 17 bases lying between them. The germline CDR1 and CDR2 sequences are GTSNPN and SVGIG (reference sequence).

This clone was observed a single time. V is TRBV18 and J is TRBJ2-7, with D possibly matching TRBD2 (5 bases). CDR3 length: 19 amino acids. CDR1 is KGHSH, CDR2 LQKENI, per germline. Trimming pared 5 bases from V and 4 bases from J, leaving 30 bases between. CDR3 DNA: TGTGCCAGCTCAATCATAAAGGGTATTTCGGGATTTATTATTTACGAGCAGTACTTC. Translated: CASSIIKGISGFIIYEQYF.

The chain carries TRBV7-3 and TRBJ1-3; D is unclear. Trimming left V 5 bases short and J 2 bases short, with 10 bases between. Germline CDR1 reads SGHTA; CDR2 reads FQGTGA. The CDR3 extends over 14 amino acids. DNA of the CDR3: TGTGCCAGCAGCCCCTCAGGCCCTGGAAACACCATATATTTT. Translated, it gives CASSPSGPGNTIYF.

The genes are TRBV27 and TRBJ1-5; D is perhaps TRBD1 (6 bases). The CDR3 is 13 amino acids. Trimming removed 5 bases at V and 7 bases at J, with 12 bases between. Germline loops: CDR1 MNHEY, CDR2 SMNVEV (reference sequence). The CDR3 reads CASSLQTGQPQHF. The CDR3 bases are TGTGCCAGCAGTCTCCAGACAGGCCAGCCCCAGCATTTT.

The V and J genes are TRBV7-9 and TRBJ2-7, with D uncertain. The CDR3 length is 15 residues. V was pared by 2 bases and J by 5 bases, with 16 bases between. Germline V gene sequence: CDR1 SEHNR, CDR2 FQNEAQ (reference sequence). CDR3 loop: CASSLMKGSANEQYF. The CDR3 region has the DNA TGTGCCAGCAGCTTAATGAAGGGAAGCGCTAACGAGCAGTACTTC.

This chain links TRBV30 with TRBJ2-2, with TRBD1 identical over 10 bases. Germline CDR1 and CDR2: GTSNPN and SVGIG (reference sequence). V gave up 3 bases and J gave up 4 bases; unmatched junction bases: 5. The CDR3 contains 15 residues. The CDR3 DNA is TGTGCCTGGAGCAGGGACAGGGGCCGCACCGGGGAGCTGTTTTTT. Translation: CAWSRDRGRTGELFF.

The chain uses TRBV30 and TRBJ1-1, with a weak D call TRBD1 (6 bases). The CDR3 loop spans 13 amino acids. Germline V gene lookup returns CDR1 GTSNPN and CDR2 SVGIG (reference sequence). V lost 0 bases and J lost 4, with 9 bases in between. In nucleotides, the CDR3 is TGTGCCTGGAGTGTACTGGGGGCCACTGAAGCTTTCTTT. It specifies CAWSVLGATEAFF.

The rearrangement links TRBV30 to TRBJ1-6; TRBD1 agrees at 7 bases. Germline loops: CDR1 GTSNPN, CDR2 SVGIG (reference sequence). The junction had 7 bases not matched to a gene; V was cut back by 5 bases and J by 6 bases. This CDR3 has 14 amino acids. CDR3 bases: TGTGCCTGGGTTGGACAGGCGACTAATTCACCCCTCCACTTT. As protein: CAWVGQATNSPLHF.

This clone was recorded once. This chain joins TRBV29-1 and TRBJ2-7, with unresolved D. Germline CDR1 is SQVTM and CDR2 is ANQGSEA. The CDR3 sequence is 11 residues long. The V gene lost 3 bases and the J gene lost 3 bases, with 6 bases spanning the gap. The CDR3: CSVDIGYEQYF. The CDR3 nucleotides read TGCAGCGTTGACATCGGCTACGAGCAGTACTTC.

The CDR3 region is CASSLIGGGTDTQYF. The CDR3 DNA sequence: TGTGCCAGCAGCTTAATTGGCGGGGGCACAGATACGCAGTATTTT. This sequence joins TRBV7-2 and TRBJ2-3; D may be TRBD2 (6 bases). The CDR3 loop spans 15 amino acids. The germline V gene has CDR1 SGHTA and CDR2 FQGNSA. V was cut by 2 bases and J by 1 base, with 10 bases left in between.

V is TRBV6-6 and J is TRBJ1-5, with 8 bases lining up with TRBD1. This CDR3 contains 12 residues. V shed 10 bases and J 7 bases; nucleotides not matched to a gene: 6. Germline CDR1 and CDR2: MNHNY and SVGAGI (reference sequence). The chain's CDR3 is CATRTGQQPQHF. For the CDR3, the DNA is TGTGCCACAAGGACAGGGCAACAGCCCCAGCATTTT.

CDR3 amino acids: CASSVEAPGNTIYF. DNA of the CDR3: TGTGCCAGCAGCGTAGAGGCCCCGGGAAACACCATATATTTT. The chain links TRBV9 to TRBJ1-3; D uncertain. The CDR3 sequence is 14 residues long. Trimming removed 0 bases at V and 4 bases at J, with 8 bases between. Per germline, CDR1 SGDLS and CDR2 YYNGEE.

This chain uses TRBV21-1 with TRBJ2-5; the tabulated D call, TRBD2, remains unverified against the DNA. TRBV21-1 is a recognized pseudogene. This CDR3 has 12 residues. CDR3 protein: CASSSGKETQYF. CDR3 coding DNA: TGTGCCAGCAGCAGCGGGAAAGAGACCCAGTACTTC.

The CDR3 region has the DNA TGTGCCAGCAACCCCGGGTCCCTAGGCAATCAGCCCCAGCATTTT. It specifies CASNPGSLGNQPQHF. J is TRBJ1-5 and V is TRBV28, with D unresolved. This CDR3 region has 15 residues. Germline V CDR1 and CDR2: MDHEN, SYDVKM. V gave up 7 bases and J gave up 2 bases, with 15 bases separating them.

The chain is built from TRBV5-4 and TRBJ2-5; TRBD2 aligns across 7 bases. The germline V gene encodes CDR1 SGHNT and CDR2 YYREEE (reference sequence). This CDR3 spans 15 amino acids. The V and J ends lost 4 bases and 2 bases, in that order; junction bases with no gene match: 8. CDR3 DNA: TGTGCCAGCAGCCACGCGGGGGTTGCACAAGAGACCCAGTACTTC. The encoded protein is CASSHAGVAQETQYF.

The genes are TRBV18 and TRBJ2-7, with 7 bases that match TRBD2. Looked up from germline, CDR1 is KGHSH and CDR2 is LQKENI. This CDR3 comprises 17 residues. With V trimmed by 3 bases and J by 0 bases, 11 bases remained unmatched. The CDR3 loop is CASSPSLLAVSSYEQYF. The CDR3 DNA follows: TGTGCCAGCTCACCTTCCCTTCTAGCGGTGAGCTCCTACGAGCAGTACTTC.

V gene TRBV5-1 combines with J gene TRBJ2-3; no reliable D call. Trimming left V 0 bases short and J 2 bases short, with 7 bases between. This CDR3 region has 14 residues. In germline, CDR1 is SGHRS, CDR2 YFSETQ. CDR3 coding DNA: TGCGCCAGCAGCTTGGGACTCCACACAGATACGCAGTATTTT. Translation gives CASSLGLHTDTQYF.

The J gene is TRBJ2-1, the V gene TRBV27; D not certain. Germline CDR1 and CDR2: MNHEY and SMNVEV (reference sequence). The CDR3 loop spans 14 amino acids. V lost 0 bases and J lost 3, with 6 bases in between. The CDR3 loop is CASSLSIIYNEQFF. Here the CDR3 DNA reads TGTGCCAGCAGTTTATCAATTATCTACAATGAGCAGTTCTTC.

This sequence joins TRBV7-2 and TRBJ2-1, with a weak D call TRBD1 (5 bases). Germline CDR1 and CDR2: SGHTA and FQGNSA. V lost 8 bases and J lost 0, with 14 bases in between. The CDR3 has 15 residues. The CDR3 reads CASWGGARSYNEQFF. DNA of the CDR3: TGTGCCAGCTGGGGCGGCGCTCGCTCCTACAATGAGCAGTTCTTC.